The 30 T cell receptor beta chains in this list originate from one sample, sequenced in a study of glioma-infiltrating T cells after dendritic cell vaccination. Libraries were prepared by immunoSEQ multiplex PCR; TCRdb keeps only in-frame clonotypes and omits some of them. This table has about 92,000 clones, 65% to 90% appearing once. Source: blood, taken before dendritic cell vaccination. The receptors derive from a human donor with glioblastoma.

The chain uses TRBV6-1 and TRBJ1-2; D gene uncertain. Germline CDR1 is MNHNS and CDR2 is SASEGT. The ends were cut back, 1 base at V and 5 bases at J, with 8 bases in the middle. CDR3 length equals 13 residues. The CDR3 loop reads CASSEDIVYGYTF. DNA for the CDR3: TGTGCCAGCAGTGAAGATATTGTATATGGCTACACCTTC.

V usage is TRBV28 and J usage is TRBJ2-4; a weak D match, TRBD2 (7 bases). V was pared by 6 bases and J by 4 bases, with 16 bases between. Per the germline V gene, CDR1 is MDHEN and CDR2 is SYDVKM. This CDR3 is built from 15 residues. The CDR3 loop is CASSPQGGGKNIQYF. The CDR3 DNA follows: TGTGCCAGCAGCCCTCAGGGAGGGGGGAAAAACATTCAGTACTTC. The variable domain in full, completed from reference TRBV28 and TRBJ2-4, reads DVKVTQSSRYLVKRTGEKVFLECVQDMDHENMFWYRQDPGLGLRLIYFSYDVKMKEKGDIPEGYSVSREKKERFSLILESASTNQTSMYLCASSPQGGGKNIQYFGAGTRLSVL.

This clone was detected once. The V call is TRBV4-1, the J call TRBJ2-1, with D unresolved. CDR1 and CDR2 from the germline V gene are MGHRA and YSYEKL. Between the trimmed V and J ends, which lost 0 bases and 10 bases, there was a span of 7 bases. This CDR3 contains 12 residues. CDR3 amino acids: CASSQESQEQFF. The DNA of the CDR3 is TGCGCCAGCAGCCAAGAGTCACAGGAGCAGTTCTTC.

The chain combines TRBV14 with TRBJ1-5; 9 bases match TRBD1. CDR3 length: 15 residues. Germline assignment: CDR1 SGHDN and CDR2 FVKESK. Trimming took 4 bases from V and 5 from J; bases not matched to a gene: 6. CDR3 sequence reads: CASSPGTGFDQPQHF. As DNA, the CDR3 is TGTGCCAGCAGCCCCGGGACAGGGTTTGATCAGCCCCAGCATTTT.

The chain combines TRBV7-6 with TRBJ1-6; D may be TRBD1 (6 bases). V was cut by 5 bases and J by 0 bases, with 11 bases left in between. The V gene's germline CDR1 is SGHVS and CDR2 FNYEAQ. This CDR3 is built from 16 residues. CDR3 DNA: TGTGCCAGCAGCCCCGGACAGAGCTCCTATAATTCACCCCTCCACTTT. Translation gives CASSPGQSSYNSPLHF.

The genes are TRBV2 and TRBJ2-5; 11 nucleotides agree with TRBD1. V lost 5 bases to trimming and J lost 4 bases; unmatched junction nucleotides: 6. This CDR3 comprises 15 residues. The germline V gene has CDR1 SNHLY and CDR2 FYNNEI. CDR3 sequence: CASSSRGTGGETQYF. DNA of the CDR3: TGTGCCAGCAGTTCCCGGGGGACAGGGGGAGAGACCCAGTACTTC.

V usage is TRBV4-1 and J usage is TRBJ1-1; D is unresolved. CDR1 is MGHRA, CDR2 YSYEKL, per germline. V was trimmed by 4 bases and J by 5 bases, leaving 17 bases between them. The CDR3 runs 15 residues. This CDR3 reads CASSRDPGSRTEAFF. As DNA, the CDR3 is TGCGCCAGCAGCCGAGACCCGGGGAGCAGAACTGAAGCTTTCTTT.

The V gene is TRBV9, the J gene TRBJ2-5, with TRBD2 matching over 12 bases. The J segment lost 5 bases and the V segment lost 0 bases, leaving 5 bases of the junction unmatched. In germline, CDR1 is SGDLS, CDR2 YYNGEE. This CDR3 comprises 16 residues. The CDR3 reads CASSVASSGRGETQYF. The CDR3 region has the DNA TGTGCCAGCAGCGTAGCGTCTAGCGGGAGGGGTGAGACCCAGTACTTC. The full variable domain, with the rest looked up from reference TRBV9 and TRBJ2-5, is DSGVTQTPKHLITATGQRVTLRCSPRSGDLSVYWYQQSLDQGLQFLIQYYNGEERAKGNILERFSAQQFPDLHSELNLSSLELGDSALYFCASSVASSGRGETQYFGPGTRLLVL.

Remarks on this clone: Germline is not matched at one junction end, which may reflect a read error. The chain uses TRBV29-1 and TRBJ1-4; perhaps TRBD1 as D (5 bases). There are 12 residues in the CDR3. Looked up from germline, CDR1 is SQVTM and CDR2 is ANQGSEA. Here the CDR3 reads CSVDDGGAQRAF. Written as DNA, the CDR3 is TGCAGCGTTGATGATGGCGGGGCACAACGCGCGTTT.

This rearrangement joins TRBV27 to TRBJ1-6; 8 nucleotides agree with TRBD1. V was clipped by 5 bases and J by 8 bases; unmatched bases: 8. CDR1 is MNHEY, CDR2 SMNVEV, per germline (reference sequence). CDR3 length equals 15 residues. This CDR3 reads CASSLLGQGHSPLHF. The DNA for the CDR3 is TGTGCCAGCAGTCTACTCGGACAGGGACATTCACCCCTCCACTTT.

The CDR3 coding sequence is TGCGCCAGCAGCCAAAGGACAGGGGACCTACTTCTCGTGAACACTGAAGCTTTCTTT. It translates to CASSQRTGDLLLVNTEAFF. V and J are TRBV5-1 and TRBJ1-1; TRBD1 matches at 9 bases. This CDR3 comprises 19 residues. Germline V gene lookup returns CDR1 SGHRS and CDR2 YFSETQ. After removal of 4 bases from V and 0 bases from J, the junction contained 16 bases not matched to a gene.

The rearrangement uses TRBV9 and TRBJ2-6; D is possibly TRBD2 (6 bases). Germline values: CDR1 SGDLS, CDR2 YYNGEE. V was pared by 4 bases and J by 0 bases, with 14 bases between. The CDR3 contains 17 residues. In nucleotides, the CDR3 is TGTGCCAGCAGCCCCGGGGGAGCGAGCTCTGGGGCCAACGTCCTGACTTTC. This gives the protein CASSPGGASSGANVLTF. The entire variable domain, with the rest obtained from reference TRBV9 and TRBJ2-6, is as follows: DSGVTQTPKHLITATGQRVTLRCSPRSGDLSVYWYQQSLDQGLQFLIQYYNGEERAKGNILERFSAQQFPDLHSELNLSSLELGDSALYFCASSPGGASSGANVLTFGAGSRLTVL.

This chain uses TRBV4-1 with TRBJ2-3, with 7 positions matching TRBD1. This CDR3 has 15 amino acids. Germline V gene lookup returns CDR1 MGHRA and CDR2 YSYEKL. V lost 4 bases to trimming and J lost 1 base; unmatched junction nucleotides: 5. The CDR3 sequence: CASSPRQGGTDTQYF. The CDR3 coding sequence is TGCGCCAGCAGCCCACGACAGGGTGGCACAGATACGCAGTATTTT.

This clone was counted a single time. The chain uses TRBV5-1 and TRBJ2-3, with TRBD1 matching over 10 bases. Per germline, CDR1 SGHRS and CDR2 YFSETQ. V trimming: 1 base; J trimming: 4 bases; junction bases outside the gene matches: 12. CDR3 size: 18 residues. CDR3 nucleotide sequence: TGCGCCAGCAGCTTGACCCCCGGGACAGGGGATAGGGCAGATACGCAGTATTTT. This translates into CASSLTPGTGDRADTQYF.

This clone was seen a few times. V usage is TRBV30 and J usage is TRBJ2-7; perhaps TRBD1 as D (6 bases). The CDR3 is made up of 13 amino acids. In germline, CDR1 is GTSNPN, CDR2 SVGIG (reference sequence). V was pared by 2 bases and J by 4 bases, with 12 bases between. DNA for the CDR3: TGTGCCTGGAGTATCATACAGGGTTACGAGCAGTACTTC. This translates into CAWSIIQGYEQYF.

The gene calls are TRBV7-2 and TRBJ1-2; weak D call: TRBD1 (5 bases). Germline-derived CDR1 and CDR2 are SGHTA and FQGNSA. The CDR3 consists of 14 residues. The V end lost 4 bases, the J end lost 4 bases, and 13 bases lay between the germline ends. The CDR3 coding sequence is TGTGCCAGCAGCTCCTATATCGACAGCTATGGCTACACCTTC. This codes for CASSSYIDSYGYTF.

In the case of this clone: The junction differs from germline at one of its ends, possibly a read error. CDR3 DNA sequence: TGTGCCAGCAGCCGCGGACAGGGGGCAAGAGAGGCCCAGTACTTC. It specifies CASSRGQGAREAQYF. J is TRBJ2-5 and V is TRBV5-8; 11 bases fit TRBD1. This CDR3 contains 15 residues. The V gene's germline CDR1 is SGHTS and CDR2 YDEGEE.

The chain links TRBV7-3 to TRBJ2-1; 13 nucleotides agree with TRBD2. Germline CDR1 reads SGHTA; CDR2 reads FQGTGA. Trimming took 5 bases from V and 5 from J; bases not matched to a gene: 12. This CDR3 comprises 18 residues. CDR3 in amino acids: CASSLGLGLAGTDNEQFF. The CDR3 DNA follows: TGTGCCAGCAGCCTCGGCCTGGGACTAGCGGGGACAGACAATGAGCAGTTCTTC. Based on the CDR3 plus reference TRBV7-3 and TRBJ2-1, the full variable domain is GAGVSQTPSNKVTEKGKYVELRCDPISGHTALYWYRQSLGQGPEFLIYFQGTGAADDSGLPNDRFFAVRPEGSVSTLKIQRTERGDSAVYLCASSLGLGLAGTDNEQFFGPGTRLTVL.

About this clone: Other nucleotide sequences from this sample produce the same CDR3. The V call is TRBV5-1, the J call TRBJ1-5; D call uncertain. The ends were cut back, 0 bases at V and 4 bases at J, with 5 bases in the middle. Looked up from germline, CDR1 is SGHRS and CDR2 is YFSETQ. This CDR3 has 13 amino acids. Written as DNA, the CDR3 is TGCGCCAGCAGCTTGGGGGCAAATCAGCCCCAGCATTTT. Amino acid sequence: CASSLGANQPQHF.

This clone was counted between two and nine times. The chain couples TRBV27 to TRBJ1-1, with D perhaps matching TRBD1 (6 bases). This CDR3 contains 18 residues. V shed 3 bases and J shed 0 bases, with 20 bases lying between them. Germline V CDR1 and CDR2: MNHEY, SMNVEV (reference sequence). This CDR3 is CASSLSTGFGGMNTEAFF. For the CDR3, the DNA is TGTGCCAGCAGTTTGTCCACAGGGTTTGGGGGAATGAACACTGAAGCTTTCTTT.

The J gene is TRBJ1-2, the V gene TRBV4-1, with 8 bases that match TRBD1. CDR3 length: 15 amino acids. CDR1 MGHRA and CDR2 YSYEKL come from the germline V gene. J was trimmed by 7 bases and V by 1 base; bases with no gene match: 8. The CDR3 loop reads CASSQANRGTGGYTF. CDR3 in DNA: TGCGCCAGCAGCCAAGCCAATAGGGGGACAGGTGGCTACACCTTC.

The J gene is TRBJ2-2, the V gene TRBV9, with 10 bases matching TRBD2. This CDR3 has 16 residues. Germline V gene sequence: CDR1 SGDLS, CDR2 YYNGEE. The V gene end was trimmed by 4 bases and the J gene end by 4 bases; junction bases not matched to a gene: 7. The CDR3 DNA follows: TGTGCCAGCAGCTCGACTAGCGGGCGGTTCACCGGGGAGCTGTTTTTT. Its protein product is CASSSTSGRFTGELFF.

The gene calls are TRBV28 and TRBJ1-5; D is unresolved. V lost 6 bases to trimming and J lost 4 bases, with 10 bases between them. The CDR3 covers 13 residues. Germline CDR1 is MDHEN and CDR2 is SYDVKM. The CDR3 here is CASRVTANQPQHF. DNA of the CDR3: TGTGCCAGCAGAGTTACAGCAAATCAGCCCCAGCATTTT. The whole variable domain, filled in from reference TRBV28 and TRBJ1-5, reads DVKVTQSSRYLVKRTGEKVFLECVQDMDHENMFWYRQDPGLGLRLIYFSYDVKMKEKGDIPEGYSVSREKKERFSLILESASTNQTSMYLCASRVTANQPQHFGDGTRLSIL.

In DNA form, the CDR3 reads TGTGCCAGCAAACGACTAGCGCAAGAGACCCAGTACTTC. Translated: CASKRLAQETQYF. The chain combines TRBV27 with TRBJ2-5; 8 positions agree with TRBD2. The CDR3 is 13 amino acids. Germline V lookup: CDR1 MNHEY, CDR2 SMNVEV (reference sequence). V trimming: 7 bases; J trimming: 2 bases; junction bases outside the gene matches: 3.

V is TRBV7-2 and J is TRBJ2-1, with 7 bases lining up with TRBD1. The V gene end was trimmed by 0 bases and the J gene end by 7 bases; junction bases not matched to a gene: 15. Germline CDR1 and CDR2: SGHTA and FQGNSA. The CDR3 is made up of 18 amino acids. CDR3 sequence: CASSLAWVSDRERNEQFF. The DNA for the CDR3 is TGTGCCAGCAGCTTAGCGTGGGTTAGTGACAGGGAGAGGAATGAGCAGTTCTTC.

The chain couples TRBV7-3 to TRBJ2-5; 7 bases are shared with TRBD1. The J segment lost 0 bases and the V segment lost 2 bases, leaving 6 bases of the junction unmatched. The germline CDR1 and CDR2 sequences are SGHTA and FQGTGA. The CDR3 is 16 residues long. The CDR3 nucleotides are TGTGCCAGCAGCTTATCAGGGGGATGGAACCAAGAGACCCAGTACTTC. Translated: CASSLSGGWNQETQYF.

This clone showed up just once. The chain couples TRBV27 to TRBJ2-7, with a possible D match to TRBD2 (7 bases). This CDR3 has 15 amino acids. Trimming took 6 bases from V and 1 from J, leaving 16 bases between them. Per germline, CDR1 MNHEY and CDR2 SMNVEV (reference sequence). This CDR3 is CASRRTGGASYEQYF. The CDR3 DNA follows: TGTGCCAGCAGGCGAACGGGGGGCGCATCCTACGAGCAGTACTTC.

This clone was seen only once. The chain couples TRBV7-6 to TRBJ1-2; TRBD1 matches 7 bases. Trimming took 1 base from V and 2 from J; bases not matched to a gene: 1. The CDR3 sequence is 14 residues long. Germline CDR1 is SGHVS and CDR2 is FNYEAQ. The CDR3 loop reads CASSLGTGNYGYTF. CDR3 DNA sequence: TGTGCCAGCAGCTTAGGGACAGGAAACTATGGCTACACCTTC.

The gene calls are TRBV7-9 and TRBJ1-1; D not resolved. The germline gives CDR1 SEHNR, CDR2 FQNEAQ (reference sequence). V was pared by 3 bases and J by 2 bases, with 16 bases between. This CDR3 region has 16 residues. Here the CDR3 DNA reads TGTGCCAGCAGCTTGGAGGATGGAGCTTACAACACTGAAGCTTTCTTT. Translating gives CASSLEDGAYNTEAFF.

A single count supports this clone. This chain links TRBV6-1 with TRBJ1-6; 7 bases match TRBD1. Germline V gene data show CDR1 as MNHNS and CDR2 as SASEGT. This CDR3 comprises 16 residues. V was clipped by 3 bases and J by 7 bases; unmatched bases: 9. CDR3 in DNA: TGTGCCAGCAGTGATCAGGGGGTAGGGCAAAATTCACCCCTCCACTTT. Translated: CASSDQGVGQNSPLHF.